This T cell receptor beta chain was sequenced in a study of post-analysis software for immune sequencing data. On the study more broadly: Included among the disease courses, which were recorded for the cohort, were relapsing-remitting, secondary progressive and progressive-relapsing multiple sclerosis. Study results and limitations: When patients were compared with controls, a handful of TRBV segments were more frequent, TRBV5-6, TRBV5-1 and TRBV20-1 among them.

Deletions cut 5 bases from V and 2 bases from J, with 6 bases between. The CDR3 is 13 amino acids. With regard to this clonotype: No antigen is known for it.

The authors incorporated unique molecular identifiers into the TCR beta cDNA libraries. TCRdb recomputed calls from the PCR reads with MiXCR, one row per CDR3 protein. The sample has around 710,000 distinct CDR3 sequences, around 46% seen once; the top ten hold 4.9%. The TCR comes from a girl between 10 and 17 years old with multiple sclerosis. The sequenced material came from blood. This rearrangement joins TRBV12-3 or TRBV12-4 to TRBJ2-2; D gene unclear. The CDR3 is CASSIPNTGELFF. CDR3 nucleotides: TGTGCCAGCAGTATACCAAACACCGGGGAGCTGTTTTTT.